This T cell receptor beta chain was sequenced during a study of OX40 agonist ivuxolimab in advanced cancers. About the research overall: The dose of intravenous ivuxolimab that patients received every 2 weeks ranged from 0.01 to 10 mg/kg. Points from the study as a whole: CD8+ T cells averaged more expanded clones than CD4+.

Sequenced by immunoSEQ multiplex PCR; TCRdb stores in-frame clones only, minus some. The table has approximately 45,000 clones, about 95% seen once. Autoimmune disease history or systemic immunosuppression disqualified patients. Per germline, CDR1 MNHNY and CDR2 SVGAGI (reference sequence). The V gene lost 4 bases and the J gene lost 5 bases, with 11 bases spanning the gap. The CDR3 is 14 amino acids. On this clone itself: Its antigen is currently unknown.

The sequences come from CD4+ or CD8+ T cells sorted from blood, collected in a trial of the OX40 agonist ivuxolimab. The TCR was taken from an adult with an advanced solid tumor such as melanoma, head and neck, liver or kidney cancer. The chain joins TRBV6-6 to TRBJ1-4, with TRBD1 as a possible D gene (5 bases). The CDR3 spells CASSSRDPNEKLFF. The CDR3 DNA reads TGTGCCAGCAGTTCCCGGGACCCGAATGAAAAACTGTTTTTT.